This T cell receptor (beta chain) was retrieved from a study of blood T cell repertoires in COVID-19. Whole-study context: Samples representing acute and convalescent COVID-19 were sourced from the United States, Italy and Spain.

This CDR3 contains 15 residues. In terms of age and location, participants ranged from about 18 to 95 years and lived in roughly 22 US areas. Per the authors' pipeline: Estimation of nucleated cell counts was performed using reference gene primer amplification. Clones were sequenced by immunoSEQ multiplex PCR, and TCRdb holds only the in-frame ones, with some missing. That table is the source of V, J and clone size, and D and trimming were worked out from the DNA. The sample gives some 240,000 clones, approximately 84% of which show up once; about 6.9% is in the top ten. The TCR comes from a woman in her forties or fifties who had been exposed to COVID-19. Sequenced material: PBMCs or T cells enriched from blood (not recorded which). The gene calls are TRBV21-1 and TRBJ1-1. TRBV21-1 is assigned pseudogene status. The CDR3 here is CASSAPKQGGTEAFF. CDR3 coding DNA: TGTGCCAGCAGCGCCCCTAAGCAGGGAGGCACTGAAGCTTTCTTT.